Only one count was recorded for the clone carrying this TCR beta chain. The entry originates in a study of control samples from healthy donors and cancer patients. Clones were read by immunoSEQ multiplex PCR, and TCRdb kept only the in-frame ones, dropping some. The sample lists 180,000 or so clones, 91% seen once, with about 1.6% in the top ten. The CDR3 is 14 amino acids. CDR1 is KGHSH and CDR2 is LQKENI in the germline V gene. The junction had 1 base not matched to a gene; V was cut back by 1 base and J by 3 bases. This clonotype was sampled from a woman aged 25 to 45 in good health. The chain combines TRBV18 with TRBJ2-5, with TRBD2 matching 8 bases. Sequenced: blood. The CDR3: CASSPQLAEETQYF. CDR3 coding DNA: TGTGCCAGCTCACCACAACTAGCGGAAGAGACCCAGTACTTC.